This T cell receptor (beta chain) comes out of a study of T cell responses to AZD1222 COVID-19 vaccine. General study results and limits: Spike as a whole was targeted by vaccine-associated CD4 TCRs, dominant at 160-218 and 743-854. Only a handful of AZD1222 recipients were seropositive at baseline.

This CDR3 comprises 16 residues. Trimming at V came to 3 bases and at J to 6 bases, leaving 12 bases not matched to a gene. Germline CDR1 SGDLS, CDR2 YYNGEE. Concerning this clone itself: Its antigen is not known.

Repertoires were generated with immunoSEQ multiplex PCR, while TCRdb's copy carries only in-frame clones and drops some. This sample yields about 130,000 clones, of which roughly nine tenths are seen a single time; over 2.5% belongs to the top ten. The genes are TRBV9 and TRBJ2-7; 10 bases fit TRBD2. This TCR was recovered from an adult in good health. This sample comprised peripheral blood, obtained on day 0 of AZD1222 vaccination. CDR3: CASSGRVLAGVGEQYF. The CDR3 bases are TGTGCCAGCAGCGGACGAGTGCTAGCGGGAGTGGGCGAGCAGTACTTC.